This TCR beta chain was obtained from a study of T-cell reconstitution after alpha-beta-depleted transplantation in children. This clonotype was counted many times. During its preparation, the TCRbeta library received unique molecular identifiers. MiXCR, run by TCRdb on the PCR reads, gives a single entry per CDR3 protein. The sample carries some 200,000 distinct CDR3 sequences, approximately 8.4% recorded once. The CDR3 has 14 residues. With 6 bases removed from V and 7 bases from J, the gap between germline ends came to 16 bases. The input for sequencing was PBMCs, mostly from graft donor cells, taken 360 days after TCRalphabeta/CD19-depleted stem cell transplant. This chain joins TRBV12-3 or TRBV12-4 and TRBJ1-5; no definite D call. The sequence was collected from a male patient aged 2-15 years who had a stem cell transplant for acute myeloid leukemia, so the T cells may come from the graft donor. The CDR3 DNA reads TGTGCCAGCAGGCTTGAATTCGAGGGCCAGCCCCAGCATTTT. Its translation: CASRLEFEGQPQHF.